These T cell receptor beta chains were read from a single sample in a study of blood T cell repertoires in COVID-19. Assay used: immunoSEQ multiplex PCR; TCRdb lists only in-frame clones, some missing. The profile shows a few hundred thousand clones, about 89% of them singletons. The sequenced sample was peripheral blood. The receptors shown here come from a woman aged 25 to 39 with COVID-19, enrolled during active disease. Both conserved end residues are part of each CDR3. The D gene is left open where the match is weak. Clone size is stated in some rows and not others, as once, few, many or a class when expanded.

d_gene,v_gene,abundance,j_gene,CDR3nt,CDR3aa
TRBD1,TRBV19,-,TRBJ1-1,TGTGCCAGTAGTAAACAGGGGGCTGGATATTCCCCCACTGAAGCTTTCTTT,CASSKQGAGYSPTEAFF
-,TRBV12-3/TRBV12-4,-,TRBJ2-1,TGTGCCAGCAGACCCCCTCGCGGTGAGCAGTTCTTC,CASRPPRGEQFF
-,TRBV29-1,-,TRBJ2-3,TGCAGCGTTGCCTTGGGGGCTAGCACAGATACGCAGTATTTT,CSVALGASTDTQYF
TRBD1,TRBV2,-,TRBJ1-6,TGTGCCAGCAGACAACCAGGACAGGGGCCCGTTAATTCACCCCTCCACTTT,CASRQPGQGPVNSPLHF
TRBD1,TRBV28,-,TRBJ2-4,TGTGCCAGCAGGGAACGGGACAGCCACAAAAACATTCAGTACTTC,CASRERDSHKNIQYF
-,TRBV12-3/TRBV12-4,-,TRBJ2-3,TGTGCCAGCAGCCGTGCGGGAGATACGCAGTATTTT,CASSRAGDTQYF
-,TRBV6-5,-,TRBJ1-2,TGTGCCAGCAGTTACTCGACATATAACTATGGCTACACCTTC,CASSYSTYNYGYTF
-,TRBV10-2,-,TRBJ1-1,TGCGCCAGCAGTGATGATTGGAGGATCCTCAACACTGAAGCTTTCTTT,CASSDDWRILNTEAFF
-,TRBV18,once,TRBJ2-3,TGTGCCAGCTCACCACCGGAGGATACGCAGTATTTT,CASSPPEDTQYF
TRBD2,TRBV11-2,-,TRBJ2-1,TGTGCCAGCAGCGGAACTAGCGAGTCCTACAATGAGCAGTTCTTC,CASSGTSESYNEQFF
-,TRBV18,-,TRBJ1-5,TGTGCCAGCTCCTACGAGGCGAGGACAGATAGCAATCAGCCCCAGCATTTT,CASSYEARTDSNQPQHF
TRBD1,TRBV7-8,-,TRBJ2-3,TGTGCCAGCAGCCGATCTGACAGGGCCCTCACAGATACGCAGTATTTT,CASSRSDRALTDTQYF
TRBD1,TRBV7-9,-,TRBJ2-1,TGTGCCAGCAGCTTGGACAGGGAGTACAATGAGCAGTTCTTC,CASSLDREYNEQFF
TRBD2,TRBV6-2/TRBV6-3,-,TRBJ2-1,TGTGCCAGCAGTTACATTAGCGGGAGGGCCGGGAGGGACAATGAGCAGTTCTTC,CASSYISGRAGRDNEQFF
TRBD2,TRBV5-5,-,TRBJ2-3,TGTGCCAGCAGCTTGAGGGGACTAGGACTTACTAGCACAGATACGCAGTATTTT,CASSLRGLGLTSTDTQYF
TRBD2,TRBV24-1,-,TRBJ2-1,TGTGCCACCAGTGATTTCGCGGGAGGGGGCAATGAGCAGTTCTTC,CATSDFAGGGNEQFF
TRBD2,TRBV28,-,TRBJ2-3,TGTGCCAGTCCACCTCCCTCCGGGACTAGCGGGGGTAGCACAGATACGCAGTATTTT,CASPPPSGTSGGSTDTQYF
TRBD2,TRBV11-2,-,TRBJ2-1,TGTGCCAGCAGGTCACTAGCGGGGAATTACAATGAGCAGTTCTTC,CASRSLAGNYNEQFF
TRBD1,TRBV30,-,TRBJ2-6,TGTGCCTGGAGTACGGGACAGGGTTTTTCTGGGGCCAACGTCCTGACTTTC,CAWSTGQGFSGANVLTF
TRBD2,TRBV10-3,-,TRBJ2-4,TGTGCCACCCTTAGCGGGAACTCCAAAAACATTCAGTACTTC,CATLSGNSKNIQYF
TRBD1,TRBV4-3,-,TRBJ1-2,TGCGCCAGCAGCCAGACAGGGAGGTTTTATGGCTACACCTTC,CASSQTGRFYGYTF
TRBD1,TRBV11-3,-,TRBJ2-5,TGTGCCAGCAGCTTAGGGACAGGGGCTCGAGAGACCCAGTACTTC,CASSLGTGARETQYF
TRBD1,TRBV6-2/TRBV6-3,-,TRBJ2-7,TGTGCCAGCAGTGCGGACAGGCGGTTGGAGTACTTC,CASSADRRLEYF
TRBD1,TRBV7-9,-,TRBJ1-4,TGTGCCAGCAGCATTATAGGGACAGGGGATGAAAAACTGTTTTTT,CASSIIGTGDEKLFF
TRBD1,TRBV27,-,TRBJ2-7,TGTGCCAGCAGTTTCTCGCCTACTAGGGGGCTCTACGAGCAGTACTTC,CASSFSPTRGLYEQYF
-,TRBV2,-,TRBJ2-4,TGTGCCAGCTCTAGGGGGGGGATGGAGGGACCTGTGGCCAAAAACATTCAGTACTTC,CASSRGGMEGPVAKNIQYF
-,TRBV10-3,once,TRBJ2-5,TGTGCCATCAGTGAGCAGGACTACCAAGAGACCCAGTACTTC,CAISEQDYQETQYF
-,TRBV30,-,TRBJ1-4,TGTGCCTGGAGTTGGGAGAGTGGGGCTAATGAAAAACTGTTTTTT,CAWSWESGANEKLFF
-,TRBV7-9,-,TRBJ1-2,TGTGCCAGCAGCTTAGTCGTACCAGAAGCTCTGGGCGGCTACACCTTC,CASSLVVPEALGGYTF
TRBD1,TRBV10-3,few,TRBJ2-3,TGTGCCATCAGTGAGGGGGTGGTGACAGGGGAAGATACGCAGTATTTT,CAISEGVVTGEDTQYF
TRBD2,TRBV4-3,-,TRBJ2-1,TGCGCCAGCAGCGCCCAGCGGGGGGCCAGTGAGCAGTTCTTC,CASSAQRGASEQFF
TRBD2,TRBV7-9,-,TRBJ2-5,TGTGCCAGCCAACCCCTAGCGGCCGAGACCCAGTACTTC,CASQPLAAETQYF
-,TRBV30,-,TRBJ1-6,TGTGCCTGGAGTCTCCGTAATTCACCCCTCCACTTT,CAWSLRNSPLHF
-,TRBV28,-,TRBJ1-1,TGTGCCAGCAGTTTACCCAGGGTGAACACTGAAGCTTTCTTT,CASSLPRVNTEAFF
-,TRBV4-2,-,TRBJ2-5,TGTGCCAGCAGCCAAGGAGGGTGGGAGACCCAGTACTTC,CASSQGGWETQYF
TRBD1,TRBV12-3/TRBV12-4,-,TRBJ2-2,TGTGCCAGCAGTACAGGGGGTATCGGGGAGCTGTTTTTT,CASSTGGIGELFF
-,TRBV6-2/TRBV6-3,-,TRBJ1-6,TGTGCCAGCAGTACCAGCAGGATACGGAATAATTCACCCCTCCACTTT,CASSTSRIRNNSPLHF
TRBD1,TRBV4-1,once,TRBJ2-7,TGCGCCAGCAGCCAAGATAAGGGGACAGGGGGCTACGAGCAGTACTTC,CASSQDKGTGGYEQYF